A single T cell receptor (beta chain) is shown here with its context. Antigen specificity is unknown. The data are from a study of post-analysis software for immune sequencing data. Whole-study findings and limits: Included in a set of about five TRBV segments more frequent in patients than controls were TRBV5-6, TRBV5-1 and TRBV20-1.

Unique-molecular-identifier-tagged TCR beta cDNA libraries were used. TCRdb re-analysed the PCR reads in MiXCR, keeping a single row per CDR3 protein. The sample consists of about 200,000 distinct CDR3 sequences, around 29% of them appearing once. There are 19 residues in the CDR3. J gave up 14 bases and V 3 bases, and 23 bases lay outside the gene matches. Germline-derived CDR1 and CDR2 are KGHSH and LQKENI. The source material was blood. The chain links TRBV18 to TRBJ2-3, with 13 bases that match TRBD2. The clonotype originates from a girl aged 2 to 17 with multiple sclerosis. CDR3 DNA sequence: TGTGCCAGCTCACCGCTAGGGACTAGCGGGGTCGCCCCACAGGCGGCGCGGTATTTT. Translating gives CASSPLGTSGVAPQAARYF.